These 2 T cell receptor beta chains came from one sample sequenced in a study of siplizumab effects on memory and regulatory T cells. Measured with immunoSEQ multiplex PCR; TCRdb has only the in-frame clones, and not every one. In the table there are some 100,000 clones, roughly 96% of which are singletons. The source material was naive CD4+ T cells sorted from blood. The source of these receptors is a human donor in good health.

CDR3 sequence: CASSLGRQSYGYTF. The CDR3, as DNA: TGTGCCAGCAGCTTAGGGAGGCAGTCCTATGGCTACACCTTC. The genes are TRBV7-9 and TRBJ1-2; D remains ambiguous. Trimming removed 1 base at V and 4 bases at J, with 10 bases between. The CDR3 extends over 14 amino acids. The germline V gene has CDR1 SEHNR and CDR2 FQNEAQ (reference sequence).

The chain links TRBV7-9 to TRBJ2-2; tentatively, D is TRBD1 (5 bases). Germline V gene lookup returns CDR1 SEHNR and CDR2 FQNEAQ (reference sequence). V shed 1 base and J shed 3 bases, with 9 bases lying between them. The CDR3 totals 15 residues. CDR3: CASSLVPRDTGELFF. CDR3 DNA: TGTGCCAGCAGCTTAGTCCCCAGGGACACCGGGGAGCTGTTTTTT.